This T cell receptor (beta chain) was documented in a study of T cells in Graves' hyperthyroidism and ophthalmopathy. The overall study: It was at initial diagnosis, before any treatment, that peripheral blood was collected. Study outcomes and limitations: Clonotypes that were expanded in thyroid above 0.001 mostly appeared in blood too.

In regard to this clonotype: Its antigen is not known.

Germline CDR1 is MDHEN and CDR2 is SYDVKM. The V gene lost 7 bases and the J gene lost 0 bases, with 13 bases spanning the gap. The CDR3 spans 15 residues. TCR beta CDR3 region amplification was performed from RNA transcripts. First-round RT-PCR of the TCR CDR3 relied on the HTBI primer set. MiXCR was run by TCRdb on the multiplex PCR reads, yielding one entry per CDR3 protein. The sample records about 600,000 distinct CDR3 sequences, about 15% being singletons. Input material: blood. This TCR derives from a woman between 45 and 65 years old with Graves' ophthalmopathy. This chain connects TRBV28 to TRBJ1-3; D is ambiguous. The CDR3: CASKGPPVSGNTIYF. DNA for the CDR3: TGTGCCAGCAAAGGACCTCCGGTCTCTGGAAACACCATATATTTT.